Described below is a single TCR beta chain sequence and its context. Its antigen target is currently unknown. No base-level quality is on record; no much larger clone is a single base apart. The sample is drawn from a study of blood T cell repertoires in COVID-19 (dated by TCRdb to 2020 to 2021). Context from the whole study: The collaborator samples originated in the United States, Italy and Spain and spanned the acute and convalescent phases of COVID-19. A freely available public database, intended as a resource for researchers studying the immune response to SARS-CoV-2, is where the repertoires were released. Subjects who had been exposed to COVID-19, were actively infected with it, or had recovered from it provided the deeply sampled blood TCRbeta repertoires that made up the dataset. Where available, HLA class I and class II types were taken from metadata supplied by the sample provider and were not determined by assay-based typing. The sample metadata nearly always contained a de-identified subject ID, COVID-19 status, age in years and sex. The material from the prospective study consisted of cDNA or gDNA derived from T cells, B-cell-depleted T cells, or PBMCs. Samples were obtained from the ongoing ImmuneRACE study (first 160 participants) and from over a thousand subjects provided by 6 global collaborators. What the research found in general, with its limitations: Clinical and demographic metadata were provided uncurated, with the amount varying by source and participant.

CDR1 and CDR2 are read off the germline V gene as SGHAT and FQNNGV. Deletion took 4 bases off V and 7 bases off J, with a span of 13 bases between the germline ends. From the cysteine through the phenylalanine, the CDR3 covers 14 amino acids. The read is trimmed to its CDR3 DNA, 42 bases read in frame from base 1. Samples from volunteer blood donors who had recovered from COVID-19 were contributed by a second Seattle source. Collaborating institutions collected whole blood in K2EDTA tubes following their own protocols. For TCRbeta analysis, collaborators shipped samples in one of three forms: frozen whole blood, isolated PBMCs, or DNA extracted from either of those sample types. TCRbeta CDR3 regions were amplified from genomic DNA using the immunoSEQ Assay, a bias-controlled multiplex PCR. From the authors' description of their analysis: Nucleated cell counts per sample were estimated from amplification of reference gene primers within the assay. Sequence reads were collapsed and filtered to measure the absolute abundance of every unique TCRbeta CDR3 rearrangement. For each sample, productive Simpson clonality was calculated as the square root of Simpson's diversity index across productive rearrangements. TCRdb took this table from immuneACCESS and kept in-frame rearrangements with V and J called. Such tables lack part of the clones; where checked against another copy, unresolved V genes explain under half of the gap, and the rest is unexplained. That table is the source of V, J and clone size, and D and trimming were worked out from the DNA. This sample holds some 240,000 clones; roughly 84% were observed only once. The top ten hold less than 2% of the sample.

The source is a woman aged 40 to 49 who had recovered from COVID-19. The chain was built from TRBV11-2 and TRBJ1-4, and TRBD1 may be the D gene, going by 5 matching bases. The sample consisted of peripheral blood. The DNA sequence is given as TGTGCCAGCAGCTCGCAGGGAGGCGGTGAAAAACTGTTTTTT. This translates into CASSSQGGGEKLFF.